The 17 T cell receptor beta chains below come from one sample, sequenced in a study of CD8 T cells in ankylosing spondylitis (dated by TCRdb to 2016 to 2017). Preparation of the library involved 5' RACE. Sequencing relied on an Illumina HiSeq 2500. TCRdb trimmed public reads at Q25 via fastp, called clones via MiXCR and kept in-frame beta chains. Entries are consolidated by CDR3 protein sequence, retaining the most common genes and DNA. This sample lists about 130,000 distinct CDR3 sequences; roughly 13% were detected once. Around 3% of the sample rests with the top ten. Sample: blood, either unsorted or a sorted T cell fraction (not recorded which). The receptors shown here come from a female donor with ankylosing spondylitis or in good health (not recorded which).

In this sample, this clonotype turned up many times. The rearrangement links TRBV5-1 to TRBJ2-6; D could derive from TRBD1 or TRBD2 (7 bases each). This CDR3 has 17 residues. Germline V gene lookup returns CDR1 SGHRS and CDR2 YFSETQ. The ends were cut back, 1 base at V and 2 bases at J, with 13 bases in the middle. The CDR3 protein is CASSLSRGGTGANVLTF. DNA of the CDR3: TGCGCCAGCAGCTTGAGCAGGGGGGGAACTGGGGCCAACGTCCTGACTTTC.

The chain combines TRBV3-1 with TRBJ2-5; 8 bases fit TRBD1. Germline V gene data show CDR1 as LGHDT and CDR2 as YNNKEL (reference sequence). The V segment lost 6 bases and the J segment 7 bases; nucleotides outside the gene matches: 7. The CDR3 extends over 13 amino acids. CDR3 nucleotide sequence: TGTGCCAGCAGTGAGGACAGGGCGCTGACCCAGTACTTC. This translates into CASSEDRALTQYF.

The sample holds a few counts of this clonotype. The gene calls are TRBV5-1 and TRBJ2-6, with D unclear. CDR3 length: 15 amino acids. From germline, CDR1 is SGHRS and CDR2 YFSETQ. V was cut by 4 bases and J by 0 bases, with 8 bases left in between. The CDR3 reads CASSKGDSGANVLTF. The CDR3, as DNA: TGCGCCAGCAGCAAAGGTGACTCTGGGGCCAACGTCCTGACTTTC.

This clonotype was counted between two and nine times. The chain links TRBV27 to TRBJ2-7; D is uncertain. The CDR3 has 13 residues. V was pared by 2 bases and J by 0 bases, with 5 bases between. Germline V gene data show CDR1 as MNHEY and CDR2 as SMNVEV (reference sequence). The CDR3 region is CASSLKVSYEQYF. CDR3 nucleotides: TGTGCCAGCAGTTTAAAGGTCTCCTACGAGCAGTACTTC.

The chain carries TRBV5-1 and TRBJ2-5; 7 bases are shared with TRBD1. CDR1 and CDR2 (germline): SGHRS, YFSETQ. CDR3 size: 16 residues. After removal of 4 bases from V and 2 bases from J, the junction contained 11 bases not matched to a gene. The CDR3 coding sequence is TGCGCCAGCAGCCCCCGACAGGGAATCCTACAAGAGACCCAGTACTTC. Translated: CASSPRQGILQETQYF. The full variable domain, in which reference TRBV5-1 and TRBJ2-5 provide the parts outside the CDR3, is KAGVTQTPRYLIKTRGQQVTLSCSPISGHRSVSWYQQTPGQGLQFLFEYFSETQRNKGNFPGRFSGRQFSNSRSEMNVSTLELGDSALYLCASSPRQGILQETQYFGPGTRLLVL.

A few counts support this clonotype. The chain is built from TRBV24-1 and TRBJ2-1; no clear D. Trimming pared 0 bases from V and 7 bases from J, leaving 6 bases between. Per germline, CDR1 KGHDR and CDR2 SFDVKD. The CDR3 has 13 residues. The CDR3 DNA follows: TGTGCCACCAGTGATTTGAGGAGAAATGAGCAGTTCTTC. Translation: CATSDLRRNEQFF.

V usage is TRBV7-2 and J usage is TRBJ1-5; no clear D gene. Germline loops: CDR1 SGHTA, CDR2 FQGNSA. CDR3 size: 12 residues. V was cut by 4 bases and J by 6 bases, with 7 bases left in between. This CDR3 reads CASSSSSQPQHF. DNA of the CDR3: TGTGCCAGCAGCTCCTCGAGTCAGCCCCAGCATTTT.

The chain is built from TRBV12-3 or TRBV12-4 and TRBJ2-7; D gene uncertain. Trimming shortened V by 9 bases and J by 0 bases, and 12 bases separated the two germline ends. This CDR3 spans 13 amino acids. The CDR3 region has the DNA TGTGCCAGTCCCCTAGGCAGCTCCTACGAGCAGTACTTC. Translating it yields CASPLGSSYEQYF.

This clonotype was seen more than once but under ten times. The CDR3 loop reads CASSLDFGQVGYGYTF. The CDR3 DNA sequence: TGTGCCAGCAGCTTAGATTTCGGGCAGGTGGGATATGGCTACACCTTC. V and J are TRBV7-6 and TRBJ1-2; D is ambiguous. CDR3 length equals 16 residues. Germline assignment: CDR1 SGHVS and CDR2 FNYEAQ. V was pared by 1 base and J by 5 bases, with 17 bases between.

Regarding this clonotype: This could be a read error, since a much larger clone is one nucleotide away. The V and J genes are TRBV20-1 and TRBJ2-7; a possible D gene is TRBD1 (6 bases). This CDR3 region has 11 residues. V dropped 6 bases and J dropped 3 bases, with 9 bases sitting between them. Germline V gene sequence: CDR1 DFQATT, CDR2 SNEGSKA (reference sequence). The CDR3 sequence: CSARDNYEQYF. The CDR3 nucleotides read TGCAGTGCCAGGGACAACTACGAGCAGTACTTC.

This clonotype appeared many times. V and J are TRBV5-1 and TRBJ2-2; no clear D gene. Per the germline V gene, CDR1 is SGHRS and CDR2 is YFSETQ. The CDR3 contains 14 residues. V was shortened by 4 bases and J by 3 bases, with 10 bases between the two germline ends. As DNA, the CDR3 is TGCGCCAGCAGCGCCCAATTGGACACCGGGGAGCTGTTTTTT. Protein sequence: CASSAQLDTGELFF.

This clonotype came up many times. The chain is built from TRBV7-2 and TRBJ1-3, with D uncertain. The ends were cut back, 4 bases at V and 0 bases at J, with 10 bases in the middle. Per germline, CDR1 SGHTA and CDR2 FQGNSA. This CDR3 spans 15 amino acids. The CDR3 spells CASSSGSLSGNTIYF. In DNA form, the CDR3 reads TGTGCCAGCAGCTCCGGTTCCCTCTCTGGAAACACCATATATTTT. Using reference TRBV7-2 and TRBJ1-3 for the parts outside the CDR3, the full variable domain is GAGVSQSPSNKVTEKGKDVELRCDPISGHTALYWYRQSLGQGLEFLIYFQGNSAPDKSGLPSDRFSAERTGGSVSTLTIQRTQQEDSAVYLCASSSGSLSGNTIYFGEGSWLTVV.

There are a few counts of this clonotype. This chain joins TRBV29-1 and TRBJ1-4; no firm D call. The CDR3 spans 13 residues. From germline, CDR1 is SQVTM and CDR2 ANQGSEA. V lost 7 bases and J 3 bases, leaving 12 bases between the germline ends. The CDR3 DNA reads TGCAGCGCCCGACCGAACTCTAATGAAAAACTGTTTTTT. This sequence encodes CSARPNSNEKLFF. The whole variable domain, filled in from reference TRBV29-1 and TRBJ1-4, reads SAVISQKPSRDICQRGTSLTIQCQVDSQVTMMFWYRQQPGQSLTLIATANQGSEATYESGFVIDKFPISRPNLTFSTLTVSNMSPEDSSIYLCSARPNSNEKLFFGSGTQLSVL.

Of note for this clonotype: This may arise from a read error, as a much more abundant clone is one base away. This chain uses TRBV28 with TRBJ1-6; 8 nucleotides agree with TRBD1. J lost 10 bases, V lost 7 bases, and 18 bases had no gene match. Germline V CDR1 and CDR2: MDHEN, SYDVKM. The CDR3 is 17 residues long. CDR3 coding DNA: TGTGCCAGCAATTTCGGTAACAGGGGGGTCTTGAGGTCACCCCTCCACTTT. Its protein product is CASNFGNRGVLRSPLHF.

The chain couples TRBV29-1 to TRBJ1-2, with a possible D match to TRBD1 (6 bases). Germline V gene lookup returns CDR1 SQVTM and CDR2 ANQGSEA. The V and J ends lost 4 bases and 6 bases respectively, with 15 bases between them. This CDR3 contains 13 residues. The CDR3 is CSVVQGRSDGYTF. CDR3 bases: TGCAGCGTTGTCCAGGGGCGGTCGGATGGCTACACCTTC. The variable domain in full, completed from reference TRBV29-1 and TRBJ1-2, reads SAVISQKPSRDICQRGTSLTIQCQVDSQVTMMFWYRQQPGQSLTLIATANQGSEATYESGFVIDKFPISRPNLTFSTLTVSNMSPEDSSIYLCSVVQGRSDGYTFGSGTRLTVV.

V usage is TRBV7-3 and J usage is TRBJ2-2; weak D call: TRBD2 (6 bases). V was pared by 5 bases and J by 2 bases, with 15 bases between. The CDR3 sequence is 16 residues long. Germline values: CDR1 SGHTA, CDR2 FQGTGA. This CDR3 reads CASSLLAVANTGELFF. The DNA of the CDR3 is TGTGCCAGCAGCCTGTTAGCGGTCGCAAACACCGGGGAGCTGTTTTTT.

This clonotype has only a few counts. The genes are TRBV20-1 and TRBJ2-5, with TRBD2 as a possible D gene (5 bases). CDR3 length: 12 residues. With 1 base removed from V and 4 bases from J, the gap between germline ends came to 7 bases. Germline lookup yields CDR1 DFQATT and CDR2 SNEGSKA (reference sequence). The CDR3, as DNA: TGCAGTGCTAGAGCGGGATTAGAGACCCAGTACTTC. Encoded protein: CSARAGLETQYF.